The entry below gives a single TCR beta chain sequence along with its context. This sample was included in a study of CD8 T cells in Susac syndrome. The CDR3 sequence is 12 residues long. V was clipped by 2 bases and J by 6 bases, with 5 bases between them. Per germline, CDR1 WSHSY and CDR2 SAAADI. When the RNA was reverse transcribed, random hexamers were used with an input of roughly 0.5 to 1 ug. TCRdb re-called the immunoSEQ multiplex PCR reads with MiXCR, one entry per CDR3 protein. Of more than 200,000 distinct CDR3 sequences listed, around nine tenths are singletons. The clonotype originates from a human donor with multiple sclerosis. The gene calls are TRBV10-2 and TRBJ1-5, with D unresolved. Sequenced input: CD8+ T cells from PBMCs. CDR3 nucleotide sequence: TGCGCCAGCAGTGAGATGGGTCAGCCCCAGCATTTT. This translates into CASSEMGQPQHF.